A single count supports the clone carrying this T cell receptor (beta chain). As yet, its antigen is unknown. This sample was taken from a study of T cell responses to AZD1222 COVID-19 vaccine. Study results and caveats: Clonal diversity was possibly underestimated, and white British individuals and females predominated among donors. CD4 TCRs associated with vaccination spanned spike, dominating at 160-218 and 743-854.

Here immunoSEQ multiplex PCR was the method, and the copy in TCRdb shows in-frame clones only, minus some. The data show about 180,000 clones, about nine tenths seen once. The input for sequencing was peripheral blood, taken 28 days after the second AZD1222 dose. The receptor was isolated from an adult who received the AZD1222 COVID-19 vaccine.

The CDR3 DNA sequence: TGTGCCAGCAGCTTGGGGTCGGGGGTGAACACTGAAGCTTTCTTT. This sequence encodes CASSLGSGVNTEAFF. This chain links TRBV5-4 with TRBJ1-1; weak D call: TRBD1 (5 bases). The CDR3 is 15 residues long. V was cut by 0 bases and J by 0 bases, with 9 bases left in between. Per the germline V gene, CDR1 is SGHNT and CDR2 is YYREEE (reference sequence).